One and the same sample provided the 20 T cell receptor beta chains below, sequenced in a study of OX40 agonist ivuxolimab in advanced cancers. Method: immunoSEQ multiplex PCR; TCRdb's copy keeps in-frame clones and lacks some. The data hold approximately 74,000 clones, with 82% observed a single time. The sample in question was CD4+ or CD8+ T cells sorted from blood, obtained in a trial of the OX40 agonist ivuxolimab. The receptors come from an adult with an advanced solid tumor such as melanoma, head and neck, liver or kidney cancer.

Worth noting for this clone: The same CDR3 arises from other DNA sequences in this sample as well. The chain has TRBV19 and TRBJ1-5; 9 bases agree with TRBD1. With V trimmed by 5 bases and J by 2 bases, 4 bases remained unmatched. The CDR3 covers 15 residues. CDR1 is LNHDA and CDR2 is SQIVND in the germline V gene (reference sequence). The chain's CDR3 is CASSVRDRGNQPQHF. The CDR3 region has the DNA TGTGCCAGTAGTGTCCGGGACAGGGGCAATCAGCCCCAGCATTTT.

The chain combines TRBV6-5 with TRBJ2-7, with D possibly matching TRBD2 (6 bases). Trimming stripped 0 bases from V and 3 bases from J, with 6 bases between. The CDR3 loop spans 13 amino acids. Germline V gene data show CDR1 as MNHEY and CDR2 as SVGAGI. In DNA form, the CDR3 reads TGTGCCAGCAGTTACTCAGCGGGCTACGAGCAGTACTTC. Translating it yields CASSYSAGYEQYF.

The chain recombines TRBV7-8 with TRBJ2-5, with 10 nucleotides matching TRBD1. The V segment lost 3 bases and the J segment 2 bases; nucleotides outside the gene matches: 6. The CDR3 contains 16 residues. From germline, CDR1 is SGHVS and CDR2 FQNEAQ. The CDR3 sequence is CASSFAGTGEQETQYF. CDR3 DNA: TGTGCCAGCAGCTTCGCCGGGACAGGGGAACAAGAGACCCAGTACTTC.

The J gene is TRBJ2-7, the V gene TRBV6-1; tentative D call: TRBD2 (5 bases). The CDR3 has 15 amino acids. Trimming cost V 3 bases and J 4 bases, with 16 bases left between them. Germline loops: CDR1 MNHNS, CDR2 SASEGT. The CDR3 sequence is CASSDLFQREYEQYF. CDR3 nucleotide sequence: TGTGCCAGCAGTGACCTTTTCCAGAGGGAATACGAGCAGTACTTC.

The J gene is TRBJ2-2, the V gene TRBV7-2; D is tentatively TRBD1 or TRBD2 (5 bases each). The V and J ends lost 5 bases and 4 bases respectively, with 23 bases between them. Germline CDR1 SGHTA, CDR2 FQGNSA. The CDR3 length is 18 residues. Here the CDR3 DNA reads TGTGCCAGCAGCGGACGGGACCTCGCTAACTTGGGCACCGGGGAGCTGTTTTTT. Residues: CASSGRDLANLGTGELFF.

This clone has only one observation. The rearrangement uses TRBV7-2 and TRBJ1-4; 7 bases are shared with TRBD1. Germline V gene lookup returns CDR1 SGHTA and CDR2 FQGNSA. The CDR3 contains 14 residues. Germline trimming cut 5 bases from V and 10 bases from J; bases unmatched to any gene: 10. CDR3 residues: CASSPDRQKGKLFF. CDR3 sequence (DNA): TGTGCCAGCAGCCCGGACAGGCAGAAAGGAAAACTGTTTTTT.

CDR3: CASSLLGVETQYF. The CDR3 nucleotides read TGTGCCAGCAGCTTACTGGGTGTTGAGACCCAGTACTTC. This chain links TRBV6-5 with TRBJ2-5, with no clear D. V lost 6 bases and J lost 5, with 13 bases in between. The CDR3 runs to 13 residues. Germline V CDR1 and CDR2: MNHEY, SVGAGI.

The V and J genes are TRBV5-1 and TRBJ2-6; D gene uncertain. The CDR3 contains 15 residues. The germline CDR1 and CDR2 sequences are SGHRS and YFSETQ. Trimming shortened V by 7 bases and J by 0 bases, and 11 bases separated the two germline ends. CDR3 residues: CASGSWGSGANVLTF. For the CDR3, the DNA is TGCGCCAGCGGAAGCTGGGGCTCTGGGGCCAACGTCCTGACTTTC.

The J gene is TRBJ1-6, the V gene TRBV28; D not resolved. Germline V gives CDR1 MDHEN, CDR2 SYDVKM. Trimming shortened V by 6 bases and J by 5 bases, and 5 bases separated the two germline ends. The CDR3 spans 12 residues. The CDR3 is CASRDHNSPLHF. In nucleotides, the CDR3 is TGTGCCAGCAGGGATCATAATTCACCCCTCCACTTT.

V is TRBV7-2 and J is TRBJ2-3, with 8 bases aligning to TRBD2. The CDR3 has 17 residues. Germline trimming cut 0 bases from V and 1 base from J; bases unmatched to any gene: 6. Germline CDR1 SGHTA, CDR2 FQGNSA. The DNA for the CDR3 is TGTGCCAGCAGCTTAGCGGTCGGGGGGGCGGGCACAGATACGCAGTATTTT. Residues: CASSLAVGGAGTDTQYF.

This rearrangement joins TRBV7-8 to TRBJ1-5; maybe TRBD1 (6 bases). Deletions cut 5 bases from V and 2 bases from J, with 13 bases between. Looked up from germline, CDR1 is SGHVS and CDR2 is FQNEAQ. The CDR3 is 15 amino acids. In nucleotides, the CDR3 is TGTGCCAGCAGCCGCAAAAGGACAGGCAATCAGCCCCAGCATTTT. It is translated as CASSRKRTGNQPQHF.

The chain has TRBV6-1 and TRBJ1-5; D might be TRBD1 (6 bases). The CDR3 has 16 amino acids. Germline lookup yields CDR1 MNHNS and CDR2 SASEGT. V lost 4 bases and J 4 bases, leaving 17 bases between the germline ends. The CDR3 DNA sequence: TGTGCCAGCAGTGCCGACGTGGGAACAGGGAATCAGCCCCAGCATTTT. Translation gives CASSADVGTGNQPQHF.

The genes are TRBV6-5 and TRBJ2-7, with TRBD2 matching over 11 bases. The CDR3 has 14 amino acids. V trimming: 5 bases; J trimming: 6 bases; junction bases outside the gene matches: 6. Germline CDR1 MNHEY, CDR2 SVGAGI. CDR3 protein: CASSRVLAGVEQYF. The CDR3 nucleotides are TGTGCCAGCAGTAGGGTACTAGCGGGAGTCGAGCAGTACTTC.

In nucleotides, the CDR3 is TGCGCCAGCAGCCCTTTGACAGGGGGTTTAAACATTCAGTACTTC. This translates into CASSPLTGGLNIQYF. The chain has TRBV5-1 and TRBJ2-4; 9 bases match TRBD1. The germline V gene encodes CDR1 SGHRS and CDR2 YFSETQ. V shed 4 bases, J shed 6 bases, and the junction held 8 bases outside the gene matches. This CDR3 comprises 15 residues. Variable domain in full (rest from reference TRBV5-1 and TRBJ2-4): KAGVTQTPRYLIKTRGQQVTLSCSPISGHRSVSWYQQTPGQGLQFLFEYFSETQRNKGNFPGRFSGRQFSNSRSEMNVSTLELGDSALYLCASSPLTGGLNIQYFGAGTRLSVL.

V usage is TRBV15 and J usage is TRBJ1-5; D ambiguous. The V and J ends lost 4 bases and 4 bases respectively, with 8 bases between them. The CDR3 is 13 amino acids. CDR1 and CDR2 from the germline V gene are LNHNV and YYDKDF (reference sequence). CDR3 region: CATSISPNQPQHF. The CDR3 DNA reads as TGTGCCACCAGCATCAGCCCTAATCAGCCCCAGCATTTT.

The chain couples TRBV7-2 to TRBJ2-7, with TRBD2 identical over 12 bases. With 1 base clipped from V and 4 bases from J, the junction kept 2 bases outside the gene matches. This CDR3 contains 15 residues. The germline CDR1 and CDR2 sequences are SGHTA and FQGNSA. CDR3 in amino acids: CASSLGTSGTYEQYF. The CDR3 region has the DNA TGTGCCAGCAGCTTAGGGACTAGCGGGACGTACGAGCAGTACTTC.

The V and J genes are TRBV28 and TRBJ2-3, with D possibly being TRBD2 (6 bases). V shed 6 bases and J shed 7 bases, with 20 bases lying between them. Germline CDR1 MDHEN, CDR2 SYDVKM. This CDR3 region has 15 residues. The CDR3 DNA reads as TGTGCCAGCAGCTTGGTAGGGACTTCACAAAATACGCAGTATTTT. Translated: CASSLVGTSQNTQYF.

The rearrangement links TRBV19 to TRBJ2-2; 7 bases are a match to TRBD2. This CDR3 has 14 amino acids. The ends lost 5 bases at V and 6 bases at J; junction bases unmatched: 6. Per germline, CDR1 LNHDA and CDR2 SQIVND (reference sequence). CDR3 bases: TGTGCCAGTAGTTGGGACTACAGTGCCGGGGAGCTGTTTTTT. It yields the protein CASSWDYSAGELFF.

The V and J genes are TRBV7-2 and TRBJ2-5; 14 bases agree with TRBD2. V lost 4 bases, J lost 5 bases, and 3 bases stayed unmatched. CDR1 and CDR2 from the germline V gene are SGHTA and FQGNSA. This CDR3 has 15 amino acids. CDR3 in amino acids: CASSSWTSGGETQYF. The CDR3 DNA sequence: TGTGCCAGCAGCTCATGGACTAGCGGGGGGGAGACCCAGTACTTC.

The J gene is TRBJ2-7, the V gene TRBV4-1, with 8 positions matching TRBD2. Germline V CDR1 and CDR2: MGHRA, YSYEKL. V was clipped by 4 bases and J by 0 bases; unmatched bases: 5. The CDR3 sequence is 15 residues long. The CDR3 nucleotides are TGCGCCAGCAGCCCTGGACTAGCAGGCTCCTACGAGCAGTACTTC. It codes for CASSPGLAGSYEQYF.